A selection of T cell receptor beta chains follows, all from one sample in a study of patients and donors after allogeneic stem cell transplantation. TCRdb called the RT-PCR reads again in MiXCR, with one record for every CDR3 protein. The top ten clones hold around 6% of a sample with more than 850,000 distinct CDR3 sequences, roughly 18% of them seen once. Material: blood, either unsorted or a sorted T cell fraction (not recorded which). These TCRs come from a human donor who was either an allogeneic HSCT recipient or a stem cell or donor lymphocyte infusion donor (not recorded which). It is not recorded whose cells these are; they may come from a transplant donor. Each CDR3 is given with its conserved first and last residue. A D gene is named only where the DNA matches it firmly. Size is omitted from some rows. Given values are once, few, many or a class for expanded clones.

TRBV4-3	TRBJ2-7	.	.	TGCGCCAGCAGCCAAGATCTTTTTCTTCCTCCCTACGAGCAGTACTTC	CASSQDLFLPPYEQYF
TRBV29-1	TRBJ1-1	.	TRBD1	TGCAGCACCACTACAGGGGGGAACACTGAAGCTTTCTTT	CSTTTGGNTEAFF
TRBV27	TRBJ1-5	few	.	TGTGCCAGCAGTTTATGGTTCAATCAGCCCCAGCATTTT	CASSLWFNQPQHF
TRBV20-1	TRBJ1-5	.	TRBD1	TGCAGTGCTGGGACAGTCTATAGCAATCAGCCCCAGCATTTT	CSAGTVYSNQPQHF
TRBV14	TRBJ2-1	.	TRBD2	TGTGCCAGCAGCCCAGGACCACAACTAGCGGGATACAATGAGCAGTTCTTC	CASSPGPQLAGYNEQFF
TRBV12-3/TRBV12-4	TRBJ1-4	few	TRBD1	TGTGCCAGCAGTGGCCGAGGGACAGGGGTCGGAAAACTGTTTTTT	CASSGRGTGVGKLFF
TRBV12-3/TRBV12-4	TRBJ2-7	few	.	TGTGCCAGCAGTTTCGGGAGTAGCGACGAGCAGTACTTC	CASSFGSSDEQYF
TRBV6-6	TRBJ2-1	once	.	TGTGCCAGCAGTACCCCTACGGGAGATCAGTTCTTC	CASSTPTGDQFF
TRBV24-1	TRBJ2-5	.	TRBD1	TGTGCCACCAGTGAAACCAGACAGGGGCAAGAGACCCAGTACTTC	CATSETRQGQETQYF
TRBV5-1	TRBJ1-6	few	.	TGCGCCAGCAGCTGGCGGGGGACATCCGACGGCAATTCACCCCTCCACTTT	CASSWRGTSDGNSPLHF
TRBV27	TRBJ1-6	few	TRBD1	TGTGCCAGCAGTTTGGGACGTTCCGGGACAGGGAAAAGTTCCTATAATTCACCCCTCCACTTT	CASSLGRSGTGKSSYNSPLHF
TRBV5-6	TRBJ1-2	.	.	TGTGCCAGCAGCTTGGACGGCGGGGGTCCCTCTTATGGCTACACCTTC	CASSLDGGGPSYGYTF
TRBV6-2/TRBV6-3	TRBJ2-7	few	.	TGTGCCAGCAGGGGGACACTGGAGATCTACGAGCAGTACTTC	CASRGTLEIYEQYF
TRBV5-1	TRBJ2-2	few	TRBD1	TGCGCCAGCAGCTTATCAGGGGGCAGCGGGGAGCTGTTTTTT	CASSLSGGSGELFF
TRBV3-1	TRBJ2-7	.	TRBD1	TGTGCCTGCGGCCGGGACAGGGGTCACGAGCAGTACTTC	CACGRDRGHEQYF
TRBV9	TRBJ2-5	few	.	TGTGCCAGCAACTCTAGGGGGAAGGGAGAGACCCAGTACTTC	CASNSRGKGETQYF
TRBV3-1	TRBJ2-7	few	.	TGTGCCAGCAGCCAAGGTTTGGACAGTTTCATCCACGAGCAGTACTTC	CASSQGLDSFIHEQYF
TRBV20-1	TRBJ2-5	.	TRBD2	TGCAGTGCTAGAGAGCTCCCCCGGACTAGCGGTCAAGAGACCCAGTACTTC	CSARELPRTSGQETQYF
TRBV24-1	TRBJ2-1	.	TRBD2	TGTGCCACCAGTGATTTCCACTTAGCGGGGCCCTACAATGAGCAGTTCTTC	CATSDFHLAGPYNEQFF
TRBV29-1	TRBJ2-7	few	.	TGCAGCGTCAAATTGCGGGACCGAATTTCCTACGAGCAGTACTTC	CSVKLRDRISYEQYF
TRBV4-1	TRBJ2-4	.	TRBD2	TGCGCCAGCACCCCCGGACTAGCGGGGGCATTGGGGAACATTCAGTACTTC	CASTPGLAGALGNIQYF
TRBV6-2/TRBV6-3	TRBJ2-1	.	.	TGTGCCAGCAGTTATCGGGTACTCCTTCAGGGGCTCAGCTCCTACAATGAGCAGTTCTTC	CASSYRVLLQGLSSYNEQFF
TRBV3-1	TRBJ2-1	few	.	TGTGCCAGCAGCCAAGATAGCCTGCATTTCAGCTCCTACAATGAGCAGTTCTTC	CASSQDSLHFSSYNEQFF
TRBV2	TRBJ1-2	.	.	TGTGCCAGCAGTGAATATCCGGCTAACTATGGCTACACCTTC	CASSEYPANYGYTF
TRBV5-1	TRBJ2-1	few	TRBD2	TGCGCCAGCAGCTTGGCTAGCGGGACTCCCTACAATGAGCAGTTCTTC	CASSLASGTPYNEQFF
TRBV12-3/TRBV12-4	TRBJ2-7	many	TRBD2	TGTGCCAGCACCTATAGCGGGAGACGCGAGCAGTACTTC	CASTYSGRREQYF
TRBV6-5	TRBJ2-3	.	.	TGTGCCAGCAGTTACTCGAGAACCGCCGCCAGCACAGATACGCAGTATTTT	CASSYSRTAASTDTQYF
TRBV6-1	TRBJ2-3	few	.	TGTGCCAGCAGTGTAGACAGACTCTTCGGTACGCAGTATTTT	CASSVDRLFGTQYF
TRBV12-3/TRBV12-4	TRBJ2-5	few	.	TGTGCCAGCAGTTTCGGGACAAAAGGAGTGGAGACCCAGTACTTC	CASSFGTKGVETQYF
TRBV5-1	TRBJ1-3	few	TRBD1	TGCGCCAGCAGCTCGGACAGGGGTTTTATGGGAAACACCATATATTTT	CASSSDRGFMGNTIYF
TRBV4-2	TRBJ1-1	.	.	TGTGCCAGCAGCCAAGAGCGGGTCGCGAACACTGAAGCTTTCTTT	CASSQERVANTEAFF
TRBV4-3	TRBJ1-3	few	.	TGCGCCAGCAGCCAAGCCTCGAGGGGGGCGGGAAACACCATATATTTT	CASSQASRGAGNTIYF
TRBV12-3/TRBV12-4	TRBJ1-3	many	TRBD1	TGTGCCAGCAGACCGACAGGGTATGGAAACACCATATATTTT	CASRPTGYGNTIYF
TRBV7-2	TRBJ2-3	few	TRBD2	TGTGCCAGCGGGGTAGCGGGGCCTCGAGATACGCAGTATTTT	CASGVAGPRDTQYF
TRBV27	TRBJ2-2	once	.	TGTGCCAGCAGTTTAATTGGGGAATTACCCGGGGAGCTGTTTTTT	CASSLIGELPGELFF
TRBV3-1	TRBJ2-7	.	TRBD1	TGTGCCAGCAGCCAAGATAAGTGGGGGACAGATACCTACGAGCAGTACTTC	CASSQDKWGTDTYEQYF
TRBV6-4	TRBJ1-2	few	.	TGTGCCAGCAGTGACACCACACAGGGTTCGAGGGGCTACACCTTC	CASSDTTQGSRGYTF
TRBV5-1	TRBJ2-6	few	.	TGCGCCAGCAGCTATTCAGGGAACGGGGCCAACGTCCTGACTTTC	CASSYSGNGANVLTF
TRBV25-1	TRBJ2-3	.	TRBD2	TGTGCCAGCAGTGAATCGGGGACTAGCTCAGATACGCAGTATTTT	CASSESGTSSDTQYF
TRBV30	TRBJ2-7	once	.	TGTGCCTGGAGAGCTTCCTACAGGGACGAGCAGTACTTC	CAWRASYRDEQYF
TRBV12-5	TRBJ2-7	.	.	TGTGCTAGTGGTTCGGACAAGGGAAGGAACGAGCAGTACTTC	CASGSDKGRNEQYF
TRBV5-1	TRBJ1-1	.	.	TGCGCCAGCAGCTTGCTTCCACCTCAGGACCTCACTGAAGCTTTCTTT	CASSLLPPQDLTEAFF
TRBV20-1	TRBJ1-2	once	.	TGCAGTGCTAGAGAAACCTCAGGTTCAGGGAACTATGGCTACACCTTC	CSARETSGSGNYGYTF
TRBV29-1	TRBJ2-1	few	TRBD2	TGCAGCGTGAGGACTAGCGGATATGAGCAGTTCTTC	CSVRTSGYEQFF
TRBV7-9	TRBJ1-4	.	.	TGTGCCAGCAGCTTATCACGGGGTCAGGGTGAAAAACTGTTTTTT	CASSLSRGQGEKLFF
TRBV20-1	TRBJ1-5	few	.	TGCAGTGCTAGAGCTCCAGCGCCGGGCAATCAGCCCCAGCATTTT	CSARAPAPGNQPQHF
TRBV6-1	TRBJ1-2	.	.	TGTGCCAGCAGTGAGGAACAGGGATTGATTTATTTCTATGGCTACACCTTC	CASSEEQGLIYFYGYTF
TRBV5-1	TRBJ2-3	few	TRBD2	TGCGCCAGCAGGCAAACGACTAGCGCGGGGACAGATACGCAGTATTTT	CASRQTTSAGTDTQYF
TRBV27	TRBJ1-5	many	.	TGTGCCAGCAGTTTAGTCGGTGTGGGCAATCAGCCCCAGCATTTT	CASSLVGVGNQPQHF
TRBV7-2	TRBJ2-3	.	.	TGTGCCAGCAGCTCCTACCAGGGGCTCACAGATACGCAGTATTTT	CASSSYQGLTDTQYF
TRBV5-1	TRBJ2-2	.	.	TGCGCCAGCAGCTTGAGGTCCGGGTCCCGGGGGACCGGGGAGCTGTTTTTT	CASSLRSGSRGTGELFF
TRBV6-1	TRBJ2-7	few	TRBD1	TGTGCCAGCAGTCCAGGGGGCTCCTCCTCCTACGAGCAGTACTTC	CASSPGGSSSYEQYF
TRBV6-1	TRBJ2-3	.	TRBD2	TGTGCCAGCAGTACGGACTTAGCGGGAGTTATGGGCACAGATACGCAGTATTTT	CASSTDLAGVMGTDTQYF